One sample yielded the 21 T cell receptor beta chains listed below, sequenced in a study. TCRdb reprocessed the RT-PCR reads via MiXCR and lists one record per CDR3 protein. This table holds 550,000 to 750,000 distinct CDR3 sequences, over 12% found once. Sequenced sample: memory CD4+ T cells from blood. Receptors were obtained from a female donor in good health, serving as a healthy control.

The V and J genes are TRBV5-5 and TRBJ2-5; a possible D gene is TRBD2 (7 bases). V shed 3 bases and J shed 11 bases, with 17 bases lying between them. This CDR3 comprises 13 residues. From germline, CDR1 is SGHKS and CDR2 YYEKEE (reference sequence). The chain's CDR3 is CASSSPARGPQYF. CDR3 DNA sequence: TGTGCCAGCAGCTCTCCCGCGCGGGGGCCTCAGTACTTC.

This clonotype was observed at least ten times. In DNA form, the CDR3 reads TGTGCCAGCAGCTCAAGTGTACCCGGGGGGACCCAGTACTTC. This sequence encodes CASSSSVPGGTQYF. The rearrangement joins TRBV4-2 to TRBJ2-5, with D perhaps TRBD2 (6 bases). Trimming shortened V by 5 bases and J by 7 bases, and 17 bases separated the two germline ends. The CDR3 length is 14 residues. Germline V gives CDR1 LGHNA, CDR2 YNFKEQ.

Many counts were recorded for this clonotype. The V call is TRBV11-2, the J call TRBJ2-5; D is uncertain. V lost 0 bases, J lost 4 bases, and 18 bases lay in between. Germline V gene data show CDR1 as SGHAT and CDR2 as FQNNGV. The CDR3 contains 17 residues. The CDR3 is CASSLDYYPRESETQYF. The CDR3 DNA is TGTGCCAGCAGCTTAGACTACTACCCCAGAGAATCAGAGACCCAGTACTTC.

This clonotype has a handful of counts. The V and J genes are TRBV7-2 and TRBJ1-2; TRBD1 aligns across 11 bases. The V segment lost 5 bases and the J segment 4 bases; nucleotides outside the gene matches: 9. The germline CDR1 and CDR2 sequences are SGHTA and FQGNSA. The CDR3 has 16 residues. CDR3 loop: CASSPAWGQGVYGYTF. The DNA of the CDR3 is TGTGCCAGCAGCCCAGCTTGGGGACAGGGGGTCTATGGCTACACCTTC. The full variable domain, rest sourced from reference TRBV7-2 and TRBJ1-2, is GAGVSQSPSNKVTEKGKDVELRCDPISGHTALYWYRQSLGQGLEFLIYFQGNSAPDKSGLPSDRFSAERTGGSVSTLTIQRTQQEDSAVYLCASSPAWGQGVYGYTFGSGTRLTVV.

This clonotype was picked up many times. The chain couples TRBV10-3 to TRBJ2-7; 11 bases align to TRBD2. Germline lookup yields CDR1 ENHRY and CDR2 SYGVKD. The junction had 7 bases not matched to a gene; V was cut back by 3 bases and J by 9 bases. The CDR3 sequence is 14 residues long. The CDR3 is CAISDRLAGGGQYF. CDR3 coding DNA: TGTGCCATCAGTGATCGTCTAGCGGGGGGTGGGCAGTACTTC.

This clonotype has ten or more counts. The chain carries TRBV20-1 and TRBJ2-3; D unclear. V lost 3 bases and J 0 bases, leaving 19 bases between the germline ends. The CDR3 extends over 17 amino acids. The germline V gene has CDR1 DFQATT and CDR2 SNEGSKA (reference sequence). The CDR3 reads CSARAYSARASTDTQYF. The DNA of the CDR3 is TGCAGTGCTAGGGCATACAGTGCTCGCGCTAGCACAGATACGCAGTATTTT.

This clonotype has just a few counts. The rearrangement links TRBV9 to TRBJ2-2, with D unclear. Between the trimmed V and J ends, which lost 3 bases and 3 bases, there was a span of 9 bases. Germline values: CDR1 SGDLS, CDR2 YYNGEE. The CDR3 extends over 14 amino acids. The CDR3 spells CASSEQGYTGELFF. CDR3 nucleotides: TGTGCCAGCAGCGAACAAGGGTACACCGGGGAGCTGTTTTTT.

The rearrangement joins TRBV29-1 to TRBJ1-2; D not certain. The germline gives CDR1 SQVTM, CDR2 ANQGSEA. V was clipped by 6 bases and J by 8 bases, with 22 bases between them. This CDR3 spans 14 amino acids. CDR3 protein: CSVALGATPGGYTF. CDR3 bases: TGCAGCGTCGCCCTCGGAGCCACCCCTGGGGGCTACACCTTC.

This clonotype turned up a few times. CDR3 DNA sequence: TGTGCCAGCAGCTTAGGACTAGCGGGGGGTATGTCTAGCACAGATACGCAGTATTTT. Amino acid sequence: CASSLGLAGGMSSTDTQYF. V gene TRBV7-2 combines with J gene TRBJ2-3; 13 bases are a match to TRBD2. Germline V gives CDR1 SGHTA, CDR2 FQGNSA. The CDR3 runs to 19 residues. With V trimmed by 1 base and J by 0 bases, 7 bases remained unmatched.

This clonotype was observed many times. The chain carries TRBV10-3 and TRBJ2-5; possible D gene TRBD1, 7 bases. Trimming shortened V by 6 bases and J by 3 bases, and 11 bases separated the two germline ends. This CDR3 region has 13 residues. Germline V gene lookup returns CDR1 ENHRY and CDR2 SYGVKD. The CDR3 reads CAISGGGKETQYF. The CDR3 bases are TGTGCCATCAGCGGAGGGGGCAAAGAGACCCAGTACTTC.

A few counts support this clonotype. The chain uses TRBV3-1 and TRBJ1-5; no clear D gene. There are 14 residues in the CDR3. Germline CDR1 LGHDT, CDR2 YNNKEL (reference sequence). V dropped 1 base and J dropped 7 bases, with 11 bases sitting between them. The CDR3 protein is CASSQARHGQPQHF. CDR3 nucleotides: TGTGCCAGCAGCCAAGCCCGACACGGGCAGCCCCAGCATTTT. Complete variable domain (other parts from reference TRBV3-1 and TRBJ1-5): DTAVSQTPKYLVTQMGNDKSIKCEQNLGHDTMYWYKQDSKKFLKIMFSYNNKELIINETVPNRFSPKSPDKAHLNLHINSLELGDSAVYFCASSQARHGQPQHFGDGTRLSIL.

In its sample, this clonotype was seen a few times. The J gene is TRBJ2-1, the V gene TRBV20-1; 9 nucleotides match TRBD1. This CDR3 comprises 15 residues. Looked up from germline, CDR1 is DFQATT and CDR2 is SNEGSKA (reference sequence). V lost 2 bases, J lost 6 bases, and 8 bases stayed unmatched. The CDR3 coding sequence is TGCAGTGCTAGAACCCGGGACAGGGTTTCCAATGAGCAGTTCTTC. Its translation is CSARTRDRVSNEQFF.

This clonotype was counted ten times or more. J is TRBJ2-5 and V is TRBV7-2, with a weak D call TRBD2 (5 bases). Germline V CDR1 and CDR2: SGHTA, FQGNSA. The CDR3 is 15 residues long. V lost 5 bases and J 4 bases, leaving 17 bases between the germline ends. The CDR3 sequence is CASSEGRWVGETQYF. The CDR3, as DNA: TGTGCCAGCAGCGAGGGAAGGTGGGTTGGAGAGACCCAGTACTTC.

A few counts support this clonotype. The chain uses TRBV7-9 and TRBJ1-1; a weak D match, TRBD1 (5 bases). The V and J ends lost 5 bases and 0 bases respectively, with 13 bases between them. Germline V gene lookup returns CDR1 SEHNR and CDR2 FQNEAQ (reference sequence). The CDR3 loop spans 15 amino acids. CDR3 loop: CASSPMGDLNTEAFF. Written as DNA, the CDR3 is TGTGCCAGCAGCCCTATGGGGGACCTGAACACTGAAGCTTTCTTT.

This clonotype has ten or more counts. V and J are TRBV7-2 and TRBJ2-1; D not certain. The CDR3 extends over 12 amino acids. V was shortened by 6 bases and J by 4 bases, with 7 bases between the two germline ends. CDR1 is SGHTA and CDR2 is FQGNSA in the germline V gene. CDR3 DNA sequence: TGTGCCAGCAGTCGCACTTACAATGAGCAGTTCTTC. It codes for CASSRTYNEQFF. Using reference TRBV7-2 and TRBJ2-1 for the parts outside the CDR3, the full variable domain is GAGVSQSPSNKVTEKGKDVELRCDPISGHTALYWYRQSLGQGLEFLIYFQGNSAPDKSGLPSDRFSAERTGGSVSTLTIQRTQQEDSAVYLCASSRTYNEQFFGPGTRLTVL.

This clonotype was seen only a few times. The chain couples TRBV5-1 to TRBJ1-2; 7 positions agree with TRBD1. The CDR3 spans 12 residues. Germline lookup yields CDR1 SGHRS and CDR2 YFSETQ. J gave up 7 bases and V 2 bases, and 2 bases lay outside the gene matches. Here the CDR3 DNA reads TGCGCCAGCAGCTTCGACAGGGCTGGCTACACCTTC. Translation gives CASSFDRAGYTF.

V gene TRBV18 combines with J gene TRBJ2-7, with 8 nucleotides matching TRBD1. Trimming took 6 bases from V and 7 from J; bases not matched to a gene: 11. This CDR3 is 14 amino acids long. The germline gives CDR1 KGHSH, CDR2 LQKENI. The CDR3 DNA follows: TGTGCCAGCTCCTCCACGACAGGGGCGCAGGAGCAGTACTTC. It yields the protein CASSSTTGAQEQYF.

In DNA form, the CDR3 reads TGTGCCAGCAGCTCACAGCCCATGAACACTGAAGCTTTCTTT. It encodes CASSSQPMNTEAFF. The V call is TRBV7-9, the J call TRBJ1-1, with D uncertain. Germline V gene data show CDR1 as SEHNR and CDR2 as FQNEAQ (reference sequence). Trimming took off 4 bases at V and 0 bases at J, with 9 bases between the two ends. The CDR3 has 14 residues.

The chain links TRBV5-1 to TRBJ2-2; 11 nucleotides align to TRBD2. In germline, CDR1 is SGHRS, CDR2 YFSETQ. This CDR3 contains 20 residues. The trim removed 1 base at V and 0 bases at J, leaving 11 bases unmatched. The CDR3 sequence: CASSLFSTGTSGANTGELFF. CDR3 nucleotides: TGCGCCAGCAGCTTGTTTTCAACAGGGACTAGCGGCGCGAACACCGGGGAGCTGTTTTTT.

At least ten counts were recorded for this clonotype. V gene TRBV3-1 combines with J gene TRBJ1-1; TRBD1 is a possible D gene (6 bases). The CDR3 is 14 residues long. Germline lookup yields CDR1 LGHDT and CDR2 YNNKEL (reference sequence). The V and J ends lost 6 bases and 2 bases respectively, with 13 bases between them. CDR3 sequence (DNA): TGTGCCAGCAGTAACGTGGGACACAACACTGAAGCTTTCTTT. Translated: CASSNVGHNTEAFF.

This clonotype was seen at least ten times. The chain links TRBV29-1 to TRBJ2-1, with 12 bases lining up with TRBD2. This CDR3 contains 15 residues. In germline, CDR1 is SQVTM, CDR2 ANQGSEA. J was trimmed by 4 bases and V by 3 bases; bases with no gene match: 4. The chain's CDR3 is CSVDRLAGEYNEQFF. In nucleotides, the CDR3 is TGCAGCGTTGATCGACTAGCGGGAGAATACAATGAGCAGTTCTTC.